The sample holds a few counts of the clone carrying this T cell receptor beta chain. What it binds is not known. The data derive from a study of cytomegalovirus exposure and HLA in healthy donors. Regarding the study as a whole: A highly shared variant cluster was judged a likely technical artifact. TCR beta V- and J-gene trimming, according to a later analysis, was linked to a missense DCLRE1C variant. Links to common viral pathogens appeared, in a later analysis, for several of the most significant clusters.

The V end was cut by 6 bases, the J end by 1 base, with 11 bases between. The CDR3 runs to 14 residues. The germline gives CDR1 SNHLY, CDR2 FYNNEI. Donors were nominally healthy when sampled, though unrecorded immune exposures were likely. The PCR made use of 60 Vbeta and 13 Jbeta primers. The assay was immunoSEQ multiplex PCR, and TCRdb's table has in-frame clones only and misses some. Of about 120,000 clones listed, over 15% are singletons. Sequences were obtained from PBMCs. The sequence was collected from a female donor in good health and CMV-seropositive. The chain has TRBV2 and TRBJ2-3; D perhaps matches TRBD2 (6 bases). Here the CDR3 DNA reads TGTGCCAGCAGGGACTCTAGCGGCACAGATACGCAGTATTTT. It translates to CASRDSSGTDTQYF.